This T cell receptor beta chain was sequenced during a study of cytomegalovirus exposure and HLA in healthy donors. The study, taken as a whole, reports: A further, later analysis showed that HLA-associated TCR beta chains (compared with equally common others) were more clonally expanded.

Regarding this clone: Its antigen is still unknown. The junction does not match germline at one end; this may be a read error.

Unrecorded immune exposure was likely among donors, who were nominally healthy when sampled. The CDR3 has 16 amino acids. Germline V gives CDR1 SEHNR, CDR2 FQNEAQ (reference sequence). Amplification used 60 Vbeta primers and 13 Jbeta primers. Using immunoSEQ multiplex PCR, the repertoire was profiled, and TCRdb retains in-frame clones only, with some absent. This sample has some 110,000 clones, with roughly three quarters found just once. Sequencing input: PBMCs. The TCR originated in a man in his fifties in good health and CMV-seropositive. This chain uses TRBV7-9 with TRBJ2-1, with 7 bases that match TRBD1. The CDR3 here is CSSSPSGTDIYNEQFF. DNA for the CDR3: TGTTCCAGCAGCCCATCCGGGACAGACATCTACAATGAGCAGTTCTTC.